This T cell receptor (beta chain) was retrieved from a study of OX40 agonist ivuxolimab in advanced cancers. This clone is medium-sized (0.01 to 0.1%) in the sample. Its antigen is not known. Notes on the study in general: Expansion of clones was among the lowest in partial responders at 0.1-3.0 mg/kg.

This CDR3 is 17 amino acids long. Germline CDR1 is SGHVS and CDR2 is FNYEAQ. V dropped 1 base and J dropped 3; count of bases not matched to a gene: 12. Repertoires were generated with immunoSEQ multiplex PCR, while TCRdb's copy carries only in-frame clones and drops some. This table holds about 14,000 clones, over 60% found once. This sample comprised CD4+ or CD8+ T cells sorted from blood, obtained in a trial of the OX40 agonist ivuxolimab. This chain connects TRBV7-6 to TRBJ2-7, with 7 bases lining up with TRBD1. This receptor was identified in an adult with an advanced solid tumor such as melanoma, head and neck, liver or kidney cancer. CDR3 sequence reads: CASSLEGVGGRLYEQYF. The CDR3 DNA follows: TGTGCCAGCAGCTTAGAGGGGGTAGGGGGCAGGCTCTACGAGCAGTACTTC.